What follows are 19 T cell receptor beta chains derived from one specimen sequenced in a study of T-cell memory formation after mild COVID-19. TCRdb recomputed calls from the 5' RACE reads with MiXCR, one row per CDR3 protein. Found here are more than 300,000 distinct CDR3 sequences, roughly an eighth of them singletons; the top ten hold around a fifth. What was sequenced was PBMCs or a T cell subset sorted from them (not recorded which). The source of these receptors is a man aged 18 to 30 who had mild COVID-19 (a few samples of this study predate the infection). Cell type and time point are not known.

The chain carries TRBV15 and TRBJ2-5; D ambiguous. The CDR3 length is 13 residues. The germline CDR1 and CDR2 sequences are LNHNV and YYDKDF (reference sequence). V was cut by 6 bases and J by 3 bases, with 11 bases left in between. The CDR3 DNA reads as TGTGCCACCAGTCGTGGGAAGGAAGAGACCCAGTACTTC. Its protein product is CATSRGKEETQYF.

This clonotype was detected only a few times. The chain is built from TRBV4-3 and TRBJ2-1; tentative D call: TRBD1 (5 bases). V was shortened by 1 base and J by 0 bases, with 10 bases between the two germline ends. CDR1 is LGHNA and CDR2 is YSLEER in the germline V gene. The CDR3 is 16 residues long. The CDR3 reads CASSQAGFRSYNEQFF. DNA for the CDR3: TGCGCCAGCAGCCAAGCAGGGTTCCGCTCCTACAATGAGCAGTTCTTC.

There are a few counts of this clonotype. The CDR3 is CASSSQGAMTYEQYF. The DNA for the CDR3 is TGTGCCAGCAGCTCACAGGGGGCTATGACTTACGAGCAGTACTTC. The chain carries TRBV7-2 and TRBJ2-7, with TRBD1 matching over 9 bases. The CDR3 consists of 15 residues. The trim removed 4 bases at V and 4 bases at J, leaving 8 bases unmatched. Germline V gene sequence: CDR1 SGHTA, CDR2 FQGNSA. The whole variable domain, filled in from reference TRBV7-2 and TRBJ2-7, reads GAGVSQSPSNKVTEKGKDVELRCDPISGHTALYWYRQSLGQGLEFLIYFQGNSAPDKSGLPSDRFSAERTGGSVSTLTIQRTQQEDSAVYLCASSSQGAMTYEQYFGPGTRLTVT.

This clonotype came up many times. The rearrangement joins TRBV29-1 to TRBJ1-1; D remains unclear. This CDR3 has 10 amino acids. V shed 7 bases and J shed 4 bases, with 7 bases lying between them. Germline CDR1 reads SQVTM; CDR2 reads ANQGSEA. The CDR3, as DNA: TGCAGCGCCCGGGTCACTGAAGCTTTCTTT. Translated: CSARVTEAFF.

V gene TRBV5-1 combines with J gene TRBJ1-1, with TRBD1 as a possible D gene (6 bases). Germline V gene data show CDR1 as SGHRS and CDR2 as YFSETQ. This CDR3 spans 16 amino acids. Trimming took 0 bases from V and 1 from J, leaving 13 bases between them. The CDR3 protein is CASSLGEGVRNTEAFF. The CDR3 coding sequence is TGCGCCAGCAGCTTGGGGGAGGGGGTTCGGAACACTGAAGCTTTCTTT.

The gene calls are TRBV7-2 and TRBJ1-3, with D possibly being TRBD1 (5 bases). The CDR3 has 15 residues. Trimming left V 0 bases short and J 1 base short, with 7 bases between. Germline values: CDR1 SGHTA, CDR2 FQGNSA. This chain's CDR3 is CASSLAAGSGNTIYF. The CDR3 bases are TGTGCCAGCAGCTTAGCGGCAGGGTCTGGAAACACCATATATTTT.

This clonotype showed up just a few times. The chain combines TRBV7-9 with TRBJ1-1; tentatively, D is TRBD1 (5 bases). V dropped 5 bases and J dropped 4 bases, with 17 bases sitting between them. The CDR3 extends over 15 amino acids. CDR1 and CDR2 (germline): SEHNR, FQNEAQ (reference sequence). Here the CDR3 reads CASSLGVGRATEAFF. The CDR3 DNA reads TGTGCCAGCAGCCTAGGGGTGGGCAGGGCCACTGAAGCTTTCTTT.

This clonotype was recorded a few times. CDR3 bases: TGTGCCAGCAGAGTCAGGGGCTCACCCCTCCACTTT. Translation gives CASRVRGSPLHF. The chain has TRBV12-3 or TRBV12-4 and TRBJ1-6, with a weak D call TRBD1 (6 bases). The CDR3 runs 12 residues. Trimming pared 6 bases from V and 10 bases from J, leaving 10 bases between.

The chain combines TRBV28 with TRBJ1-2, with D perhaps matching TRBD1 (5 bases). CDR1 is MDHEN, CDR2 SYDVKM, per germline. The CDR3 is 12 amino acids. Trimming shortened V by 3 bases and J by 5 bases, and 7 bases separated the two germline ends. CDR3 amino acids: CASSFKGYGYTF. The DNA of the CDR3 is TGTGCCAGCAGTTTCAAGGGGTATGGCTACACCTTC.

The J gene is TRBJ1-5, the V gene TRBV20-1; D is perhaps TRBD1 (6 bases). This CDR3 has 17 residues. Germline-derived CDR1 and CDR2 are DFQATT and SNEGSKA (reference sequence). V lost 0 bases and J lost 5, with 20 bases in between. The CDR3 sequence is CSARDRRKSTGHQPQHF. For the CDR3, the DNA is TGCAGTGCTAGAGATAGGCGCAAGTCCACAGGGCATCAGCCCCAGCATTTT.

This clonotype was seen repeatedly, ten times or more. The gene calls are TRBV7-3 and TRBJ2-2; D not certain. Germline assignment: CDR1 SGHTA and CDR2 FQGTGA. The CDR3 is 14 amino acids. V dropped 1 base and J dropped 3 bases, with 6 bases sitting between them. This CDR3 reads CASSLNGYTGELFF. The DNA of the CDR3 is TGTGCCAGCAGCTTAAACGGCTACACCGGGGAGCTGTTTTTT.

This chain connects TRBV24-1 to TRBJ2-2, with TRBD2 identical over 10 bases. The ends lost 5 bases at V and 3 bases at J; junction bases unmatched: 14. Germline loops: CDR1 KGHDR, CDR2 SFDVKD. The CDR3 is made up of 19 amino acids. The CDR3 is CATSGQTRTSGAYTGELFF. CDR3 coding DNA: TGTGCCACCAGTGGACAGACTCGTACTAGCGGGGCATACACCGGGGAGCTGTTTTTT.

This clonotype has a handful of counts. The chain joins TRBV6-5 to TRBJ2-1; D may be TRBD1 or TRBD2 (6 bases each). Between the trimmed V and J ends, which lost 7 bases and 2 bases, there was a span of 15 bases. The germline CDR1 and CDR2 sequences are MNHEY and SVGAGI. This CDR3 comprises 15 residues. The CDR3 here is CASNYGGGAYNEQFF. The CDR3 DNA reads as TGTGCCAGCAACTACGGAGGGGGAGCCTACAATGAGCAGTTCTTC.

V and J are TRBV19 and TRBJ1-1; D not resolved. Trimming removed 1 base at V and 6 bases at J, with 3 bases between. The length of the CDR3 is 11 residues. The germline gives CDR1 LNHDA, CDR2 SQIVND (reference sequence). The CDR3, as DNA: TGTGCCAGTAGTATAGCAGCTGAAGCTTTCTTT. Translated, it gives CASSIAAEAFF.

There are a few counts of this clonotype. This chain uses TRBV7-2 with TRBJ2-7; D gene unclear. The CDR3 totals 12 residues. Trimming removed 6 bases at V and 4 bases at J, with 10 bases between. Germline CDR1 SGHTA, CDR2 FQGNSA. The CDR3 DNA follows: TGTGCCAGCAGTGTTCTTTGGTACGAGCAGTACTTC. Protein product: CASSVLWYEQYF.

V and J are TRBV6-2 or TRBV6-3 and TRBJ2-5; possible D gene TRBD2, 6 bases. This CDR3 region has 16 residues. Germline V gene sequence: CDR1 MNHEY, CDR2 SVGEGT. V was cut by 6 bases and J by 2 bases, with 19 bases left in between. CDR3 sequence reads: CASSPPRGYWQETQYF. In DNA form, the CDR3 reads TGTGCCAGCAGCCCCCCGCGGGGTTACTGGCAAGAGACCCAGTACTTC.

This clonotype was seen a few times. J is TRBJ1-1 and V is TRBV20-1; D gene ambiguous. From germline, CDR1 is DFQATT and CDR2 SNEGSKA (reference sequence). V was cut by 3 bases and J by 3 bases, with 17 bases left in between. The CDR3 is 15 residues long. In DNA form, the CDR3 reads TGCAGTGCTAGTCCTTTCTCAGACGGAGACACTGAAGCTTTCTTT. Its protein is CSASPFSDGDTEAFF.

This clonotype was counted a few times. The chain combines TRBV12-3 or TRBV12-4 with TRBJ1-1; a possible D gene is TRBD1 (5 bases). This CDR3 comprises 13 residues. The V gene lost 6 bases and the J gene lost 3 bases, with 11 bases spanning the gap. The CDR3 sequence is CASRSRVYTEAFF. The CDR3 region has the DNA TGTGCCAGCAGATCCAGGGTATACACTGAAGCTTTCTTT.

This clonotype was seen ten or more times. The V gene is TRBV6-2 or TRBV6-3, the J gene TRBJ2-1; D remains ambiguous. Germline V gene sequence: CDR1 MNHEY, CDR2 SVGEGT. V lost 2 bases, J lost 6 bases, and 2 bases lay in between. The CDR3 sequence is 11 residues long. CDR3 amino acids: CASSYTNEQFF. DNA of the CDR3: TGTGCCAGCAGTTACACCAATGAGCAGTTCTTC.